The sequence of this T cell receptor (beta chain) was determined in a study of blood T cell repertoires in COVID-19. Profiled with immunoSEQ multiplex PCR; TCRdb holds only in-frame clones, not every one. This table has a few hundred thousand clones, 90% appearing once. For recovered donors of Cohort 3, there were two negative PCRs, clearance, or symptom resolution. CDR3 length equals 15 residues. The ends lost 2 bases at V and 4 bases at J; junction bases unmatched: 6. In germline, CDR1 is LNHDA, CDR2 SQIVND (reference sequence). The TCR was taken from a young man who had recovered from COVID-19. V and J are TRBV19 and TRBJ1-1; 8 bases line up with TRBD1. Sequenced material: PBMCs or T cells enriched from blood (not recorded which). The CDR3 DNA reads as TGTGCCAGTAGTATATTCAGGGGGCTTGTCACTGAAGCTTTCTTT. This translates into CASSIFRGLVTEAFF. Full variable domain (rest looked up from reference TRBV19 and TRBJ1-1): DGGITQSPKYLFRKEGQNVTLSCEQNLNHDAMYWYRQDPGQGLRLIYYSQIVNDFQKGDIAEGYSVSREKKESFPLTVTSAQKNPTAFYLCASSIFRGLVTEAFFGQGTRLTVV.